Here is one T cell receptor (beta chain) with its context. This clone's antigen is unknown. No base-level quality is on record; no much larger clone is a single base apart. TCRbeta CDR3 regions were amplified from genomic DNA using the immunoSEQ Assay, a bias-controlled multiplex PCR. As for the authors' bioinformatics: Nucleated cell counts per sample were estimated from amplification of reference gene primers within the assay. Sequence reads were collapsed and filtered to measure the absolute abundance of every unique TCRbeta CDR3 rearrangement. For each sample, productive Simpson clonality was calculated as the square root of Simpson's diversity index over productive rearrangements. The immuneACCESS repertoire file appears here via TCRdb, limited to in-frame rearrangements. These files lack a portion of the clones; in checked studies, under half of the deficit traces to unresolved V genes, and the cause of the others is not known. V and J calls plus clone size are reproduced from that table; the DNA served to infer D and trimming. A total of some 45,000 clones appear in this sample, over 70% of them only once. Around 19% of the sample belongs to the ten largest clones.

Trimming takes 8 bases from V and 1 base from J, and the germline ends sit 15 bases apart. The CDR3 sequence holds 14 residues, the cysteine and phenylalanine included. Only the CDR3 region is kept as DNA, spanning 42 bases read in frame from base 1. The germline V gene (reference sequence) gives CDR1 as MNHEY and CDR2 as SMNVEV. This record belongs to a study of blood T cell repertoires in COVID-19 (dated by TCRdb to 2018 to 2021). For context, the study as a whole: The collaborator samples originated in the United States, Italy and Spain and spanned the acute and convalescent phases of COVID-19. The prospective study material was composed of cDNA or gDNA derived from T cells, B-cell-depleted T cells, or PBMCs. Deeply sampled blood TCRbeta repertoires from subjects exposed to, actively infected with, or recovered from COVID-19 were included in the dataset. The repertoires were released in a freely available public database meant as a resource for research on the immune response to SARS-CoV-2. Samples were obtained from the ongoing ImmuneRACE study (first 160 participants) and from about 1,300 subjects provided by 6 global collaborators. A de-identified subject ID, COVID-19 status, age in years and sex were almost always included in the sample metadata. Where available, HLA class I and class II types were obtained from metadata supplied by the sample provider rather than from assay-based typing.

Collaborating institutions collected whole blood in K2EDTA tubes following their own protocols. For TCRbeta analysis, collaborators shipped samples in one of three forms: frozen whole blood, isolated PBMCs, or DNA extracted from either of those sample types. The study at large found these results: The quantity of clinical and demographic metadata differed by source and by participant and was supplied without curation.

Recombination joined TRBV27 with TRBJ2-7, with no D gene named confidently. The sequence was obtained from a man in his 70s with acute or convalescent COVID-19. Sequencing input: peripheral blood. DNA sequence: TGTGCCAGCGCCGGTCGGTCCATATCCTACGAGCAGTACTTC. The resulting protein is CASAGRSISYEQYF.